The next 22 T cell receptor beta chains were all read from a single sample in a study of T cell responses to AZD1222 COVID-19 vaccine (dated by TCRdb to about 2021). The meaning of the sample's time point label: about 28 days (+/-7) after the second vaccine dose. Receptor amplification or capture employed the immunoSEQ multiplex PCR assay. TCRdb stores this immuneACCESS table with in-frame sequences only. Part of the clones is absent; in the studies checked, under half of the shortfall reflects unresolved V genes, and no reason is known for the rest. This sample gives fewer than 110,000 clones in total; 70% to 90% of them show up just once. Around 4.5% of the sample is taken by the ten largest. The specimen was peripheral blood, collected 28 days after the second AZD1222 dose. These receptors were taken from an adult who received the AZD1222 COVID-19 vaccine.

V gene TRBV7-9 combines with J gene TRBJ1-2; D gene ambiguous. V gave up 5 bases and J gave up 4 bases, with 11 bases separating them. Germline CDR1 SEHNR, CDR2 FQNEAQ (reference sequence). This CDR3 contains 13 residues. The CDR3 DNA reads as TGTGCCAGCAGCGCGTCCCGGATCTATGGCTACACCTTC. It codes for CASSASRIYGYTF.

This sequence joins TRBV6-5 and TRBJ1-5, with D uncertain. This CDR3 has 15 amino acids. Germline loops: CDR1 MNHEY, CDR2 SVGAGI. Trimming shortened V by 2 bases and J by 4 bases, and 12 bases separated the two germline ends. CDR3 residues: CASSYDRSENQPQHF. CDR3 DNA: TGTGCCAGCAGTTACGACCGCAGTGAGAATCAGCCCCAGCATTTT.

The chain uses TRBV19 and TRBJ1-2, with D unclear. V was pared by 3 bases and J by 4 bases, with 6 bases between. This CDR3 is built from 12 residues. Germline V gives CDR1 LNHDA, CDR2 SQIVND (reference sequence). Here the CDR3 DNA reads TGTGCCAGTAGTATCGATGGCTATGGCTACACCTTC. Protein sequence: CASSIDGYGYTF.

This chain joins TRBV9 and TRBJ1-1, with D unclear. Between the trimmed V and J ends, which lost 0 bases and 5 bases, there was a span of 11 bases. The V gene's germline CDR1 is SGDLS and CDR2 YYNGEE. The CDR3 sequence is 14 residues long. This CDR3 is CASSVARGGTEAFF. CDR3 nucleotides: TGTGCCAGCAGCGTAGCCCGGGGAGGTACTGAAGCTTTCTTT.

The J gene is TRBJ1-2, the V gene TRBV19, with TRBD1 as a possible D gene (6 bases). This CDR3 is 14 amino acids long. Trimming cost V 1 base and J 6 bases, with 12 bases left between them. Germline CDR1 LNHDA, CDR2 SQIVND (reference sequence). The CDR3 reads CASSIVNRENGYTF. CDR3 nucleotide sequence: TGTGCCAGTAGTATAGTCAACAGGGAGAATGGCTACACCTTC. Looking up the rest from reference TRBV19 and TRBJ1-2 gives the full variable domain: DGGITQSPKYLFRKEGQNVTLSCEQNLNHDAMYWYRQDPGQGLRLIYYSQIVNDFQKGDIAEGYSVSREKKESFPLTVTSAQKNPTAFYLCASSIVNRENGYTFGSGTRLTVV.

The chain has TRBV7-2 and TRBJ2-3; D might be TRBD2 (6 bases). Germline V gene sequence: CDR1 SGHTA, CDR2 FQGNSA. The CDR3 loop spans 15 amino acids. Trimming left V 3 bases short and J 0 bases short, with 10 bases between. In nucleotides, the CDR3 is TGTGCCAGCAGCTTGCCGGGGGAAAGCACAGATACGCAGTATTTT. This codes for CASSLPGESTDTQYF.

The rearrangement links TRBV4-3 to TRBJ1-2; 9 positions agree with TRBD1. CDR3 length equals 14 residues. Germline loops: CDR1 LGHNA, CDR2 YSLEER. The ends lost 5 bases at V and 4 bases at J; junction bases unmatched: 5. Here the CDR3 reads CASSNGQGPYGYTF. In DNA, the CDR3 is TGCGCCAGCAGCAACGGACAGGGGCCCTATGGCTACACCTTC.

The chain combines TRBV27 with TRBJ2-7; 9 bases match TRBD1. The germline CDR1 and CDR2 sequences are MNHEY and SMNVEV (reference sequence). After removal of 2 bases from V and 3 bases from J, the junction contained 5 bases not matched to a gene. The CDR3 extends over 15 amino acids. The CDR3 is CASSLTGQGIYEQYF. The CDR3 DNA reads as TGTGCCAGCAGTTTAACGGGACAGGGCATCTACGAGCAGTACTTC.

The chain uses TRBV5-5 and TRBJ1-4; TRBD1 might be the D (5 bases). The V gene's germline CDR1 is SGHKS and CDR2 YYEKEE (reference sequence). CDR3 size: 16 residues. V lost 3 bases and J 0 bases, leaving 12 bases between the germline ends. The DNA for the CDR3 is TGTGCCAGCAGCTCTCGATCAGGGACAACTAATGAAAAACTGTTTTTT. Encoded protein: CASSSRSGTTNEKLFF.

The V call is TRBV28, the J call TRBJ2-1, with D maybe TRBD2 (6 bases). The germline V and J ends were trimmed by 2 bases and 7 bases, with 12 bases remaining between them. The CDR3 totals 14 residues. Germline CDR1 reads MDHEN; CDR2 reads SYDVKM. CDR3 in amino acids: CASSLQAGRNEQFF. The DNA for the CDR3 is TGTGCCAGCAGTTTACAGGCAGGGAGGAATGAGCAGTTCTTC.

This chain connects TRBV19 to TRBJ1-2, with 8 bases aligning to TRBD1. After removal of 7 bases from V and 4 bases from J, the junction contained 20 bases not matched to a gene. Germline CDR1 reads LNHDA; CDR2 reads SQIVND (reference sequence). This CDR3 comprises 18 residues. Here the CDR3 reads CASIGTGTPVPGAYGYTF. In DNA form, the CDR3 reads TGTGCCAGTATCGGGACAGGAACCCCCGTTCCCGGGGCCTATGGCTACACCTTC.

The chain recombines TRBV5-1 with TRBJ2-7; 8 positions agree with TRBD1. Germline V CDR1 and CDR2: SGHRS, YFSETQ. CDR3 length equals 15 residues. With 3 bases clipped from V and 6 bases from J, the junction kept 11 bases outside the gene matches. The CDR3, as DNA: TGCGCCAGCAGCTCCACCCGGGACAGGTCCGGCGAGCAGTACTTC. Translation gives CASSSTRDRSGEQYF.

The rearrangement uses TRBV19 and TRBJ1-4; 7 bases map to TRBD1. The V gene end was trimmed by 4 bases and the J gene end by 5 bases; junction bases not matched to a gene: 13. In germline, CDR1 is LNHDA, CDR2 SQIVND (reference sequence). The CDR3 loop spans 17 amino acids. The CDR3 here is CASSTTPPGQQNEKLFF. The CDR3 DNA reads TGTGCCAGTAGTACGACTCCTCCGGGACAGCAGAATGAAAAACTGTTTTTT. Drawing the rest from reference TRBV19 and TRBJ1-4, the complete variable domain is DGGITQSPKYLFRKEGQNVTLSCEQNLNHDAMYWYRQDPGQGLRLIYYSQIVNDFQKGDIAEGYSVSREKKESFPLTVTSAQKNPTAFYLCASSTTPPGQQNEKLFFGSGTQLSVL.

Here the CDR3 DNA reads TGCGCCAGCAGCTTGGTTCCAGGTCAAGAGACCCAGTACTTC. It specifies CASSLVPGQETQYF. The V gene is TRBV5-1, the J gene TRBJ2-5; D gene unclear. The CDR3 is 14 amino acids. The germline V gene encodes CDR1 SGHRS and CDR2 YFSETQ. The V and J ends lost 0 bases and 2 bases respectively, with 8 bases between them.

The chain links TRBV2 to TRBJ1-3; no definite D call. V shed 3 bases and J shed 0 bases, with 12 bases lying between them. CDR3 length: 16 amino acids. Germline values: CDR1 SNHLY, CDR2 FYNNEI. For the CDR3, the DNA is TGTGCCAGCAGTGAGGACCAGCAATTCTCTGGAAACACCATATATTTT. Its translation: CASSEDQQFSGNTIYF. Complete variable domain (other parts from reference TRBV2 and TRBJ1-3): EPEVTQTPSHQVTQMGQEVILRCVPISNHLYFYWYRQILGQKVEFLVSFYNNEISEKSEIFDDQFSVERPDGSNFTLKIRSTKLEDSAMYFCASSEDQQFSGNTIYFGEGSWLTVV.

The chain couples TRBV6-5 to TRBJ1-4; D unresolved. This CDR3 is 14 amino acids long. V lost 6 bases, J lost 8 bases, and 16 bases lay in between. Germline V gene lookup returns CDR1 MNHEY and CDR2 SVGAGI. CDR3 region: CASRPRAAAEKLFF. The CDR3, as DNA: TGTGCCAGCAGGCCTCGGGCCGCGGCCGAAAAACTGTTTTTT.

The J gene is TRBJ2-5, the V gene TRBV19; 10 bases match TRBD1. The CDR3 runs to 17 residues. J lost 5 bases, V lost 1 base, and 10 bases had no gene match. The V gene's germline CDR1 is LNHDA and CDR2 SQIVND (reference sequence). CDR3: CASSIVPTGGEMETQYF. The CDR3 coding sequence is TGTGCCAGTAGTATAGTCCCGACAGGGGGCGAGATGGAGACCCAGTACTTC.

Only a few counts were recorded for this clone. The chain combines TRBV15 with TRBJ2-3, with TRBD2 matching over 16 bases. The CDR3 is made up of 18 amino acids. Per germline, CDR1 LNHNV and CDR2 YYDKDF (reference sequence). V gave up 8 bases and J gave up 0 bases; unmatched junction bases: 8. CDR3 DNA sequence: TGTGCCACCGCGTCGGGACTAGCGGGGGGGTTTAGCACAGATACGCAGTATTTT. Its protein is CATASGLAGGFSTDTQYF.

This clone is termed medium-sized (0.01 to 0.1%). The chain is built from TRBV10-2 and TRBJ1-1; TRBD1 matches at 7 bases. The CDR3 has 13 residues. The V gene's germline CDR1 is WSHSY and CDR2 SAAADI. Germline trimming cut 7 bases from V and 1 base from J; bases unmatched to any gene: 3. CDR3 sequence reads: CASIEGANTEAFF. CDR3 in DNA: TGCGCCAGCATCGAGGGGGCGAACACTGAAGCTTTCTTT.

This clone has a single count. Written as DNA, the CDR3 is TGTGCCAGCAGCCCGGGACAGGGGACGGGAGAGCAGTACTTC. This codes for CASSPGQGTGEQYF. This chain connects TRBV7-6 to TRBJ2-7; 10 nucleotides line up with TRBD1. This CDR3 contains 14 residues. V gave up 5 bases and J gave up 7 bases; unmatched junction bases: 8. Germline V lookup: CDR1 SGHVS, CDR2 FNYEAQ.

The chain is built from TRBV10-1 and TRBJ1-1; perhaps TRBD1 as D (5 bases). Germline CDR1 reads WNHNN; CDR2 reads SYGVQD (reference sequence). Trimming stripped 4 bases from V and 3 bases from J, with 15 bases between. The CDR3 has 15 residues. The CDR3, as DNA: TGCGCCAGCAGTGTAGCGACAGCCGGACACACTGAAGCTTTCTTT. Translation gives CASSVATAGHTEAFF.

The V and J genes are TRBV29-1 and TRBJ1-1, with TRBD1 matching 8 bases. This CDR3 comprises 13 residues. Germline lookup yields CDR1 SQVTM and CDR2 ANQGSEA. V was pared by 6 bases and J by 3 bases, with 6 bases of the junction left unmatched. CDR3 in amino acids: CSVTGDWDTEAFF. CDR3 coding DNA: TGCAGCGTGACAGGGGATTGGGACACTGAAGCTTTCTTT.